The subject of this entry is one T cell receptor (beta chain). The data were taken from a study of technical replicates of blood from several donors. Sequencing was performed with immunoSEQ multiplex PCR; in TCRdb, only in-frame clones are kept and a portion is missing. The table lists almost 55,000 clones, 94% of them singletons. The V end was cut by 5 bases, the J end by 5 bases, with 9 bases between. This CDR3 spans 12 amino acids. Germline CDR1 reads SGHAT; CDR2 reads FQNNGV. The V gene is TRBV11-2, the J gene TRBJ2-5; weak D call: TRBD2 (5 bases). The clonotype was recovered from a human donor in good health. Sequenced sample: T cells isolated from PBMCs. CDR3 sequence reads: CASSPRGETQYF. The CDR3 DNA reads TGTGCCAGCAGCCCACGAGGGGAGACCCAGTACTTC.